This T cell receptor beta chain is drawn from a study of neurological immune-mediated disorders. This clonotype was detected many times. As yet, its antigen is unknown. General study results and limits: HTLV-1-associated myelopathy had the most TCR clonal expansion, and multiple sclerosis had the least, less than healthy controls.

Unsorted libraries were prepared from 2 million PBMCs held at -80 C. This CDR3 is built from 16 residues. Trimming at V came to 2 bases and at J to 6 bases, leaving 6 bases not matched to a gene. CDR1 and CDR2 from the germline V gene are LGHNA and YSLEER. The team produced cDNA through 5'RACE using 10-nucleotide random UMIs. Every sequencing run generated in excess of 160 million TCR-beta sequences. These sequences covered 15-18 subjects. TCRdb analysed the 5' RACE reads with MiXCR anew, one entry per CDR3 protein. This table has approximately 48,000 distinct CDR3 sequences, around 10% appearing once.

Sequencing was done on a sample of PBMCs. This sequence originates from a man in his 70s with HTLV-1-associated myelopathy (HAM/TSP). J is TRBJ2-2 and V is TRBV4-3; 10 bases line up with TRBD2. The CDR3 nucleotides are TGCGCCAGCAGCCAACGTAGCGGGAGGAATTCCGGGGAGCTGTTTTTT. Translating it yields CASSQRSGRNSGELFF.